These 18 T cell receptor beta chains were sequenced from one sample in a study of blood T cell repertoires in COVID-19. The repertoire was sequenced with immunoSEQ multiplex PCR; TCRdb's copy has only in-frame clones and lacks some. The sample lists 100,000 to 140,000 clones, around 92% seen once, with 4.9% in the top ten. The sequenced sample consisted of peripheral blood. These receptors were obtained from a middle-aged man with active or convalescent COVID-19.

A few counts support this clone. The chain is built from TRBV6-5 and TRBJ1-1; 7 bases match TRBD1. The CDR3 extends over 13 amino acids. Germline V CDR1 and CDR2: MNHEY, SVGAGI. The junction had 6 bases not matched to a gene; V was cut back by 8 bases and J by 3 bases. The CDR3 is CASFPTGHTEAFF. Written as DNA, the CDR3 is TGTGCCAGCTTCCCGACAGGGCACACTGAAGCTTTCTTT.

This clone was seen more than once but under ten times. The genes are TRBV9 and TRBJ2-7; perhaps TRBD2 as D (6 bases). The germline V gene encodes CDR1 SGDLS and CDR2 YYNGEE. The CDR3 runs to 15 residues. Deletions cut 4 bases from V and 5 bases from J, with 19 bases between. CDR3 DNA: TGTGCCAGCAGCCTTTCCGGGAGAGGTGGCAACGAGCAGTACTTC. This encodes CASSLSGRGGNEQYF.

CDR3 sequence (DNA): TGTGCCAGCACCTCTAGTCAGATCTATGGCTACACCTTC. Translated: CASTSSQIYGYTF. The rearrangement joins TRBV6-5 to TRBJ1-2; no reliable D call. The CDR3 spans 13 residues. Germline V CDR1 and CDR2: MNHEY, SVGAGI. V lost 7 bases and J 4 bases, leaving 13 bases between the germline ends.

The chain carries TRBV14 and TRBJ1-1; D remains ambiguous. CDR3 length: 14 amino acids. CDR1 and CDR2 from the germline V gene are SGHDN and FVKESK. V was cut by 2 bases and J by 1 base, with 8 bases left in between. The CDR3 protein is CASSQFWQNTEAFF. The DNA for the CDR3 is TGTGCCAGCAGCCAATTTTGGCAGAACACTGAAGCTTTCTTT.

The chain is built from TRBV24-1 and TRBJ1-1; D gene uncertain. The germline V gene encodes CDR1 KGHDR and CDR2 SFDVKD. V gave up 5 bases and J gave up 5 bases, with 14 bases separating them. The CDR3 is made up of 14 amino acids. CDR3 nucleotide sequence: TGTGCCACCAGTGCAACTGACTCGAGGACTGAAGCTTTCTTT. Its translation: CATSATDSRTEAFF.

V and J are TRBV28 and TRBJ2-2; 9 bases map to TRBD2. The germline CDR1 and CDR2 sequences are MDHEN and SYDVKM. Germline trimming cut 6 bases from V and 7 bases from J; bases unmatched to any gene: 9. The CDR3 sequence is 15 residues long. The CDR3 DNA reads TGTGCCAGCAGATCGCGTAGCGGGAGAATCGGGGAGCTGTTTTTT. It codes for CASRSRSGRIGELFF.

The genes are TRBV19 and TRBJ1-3; 11 nucleotides align to TRBD1. V trimming: 5 bases; J trimming: 2 bases; junction bases outside the gene matches: 5. This CDR3 comprises 16 residues. The germline V gene encodes CDR1 LNHDA and CDR2 SQIVND (reference sequence). The CDR3 DNA sequence: TGTGCCAGTAGTCCCCGGACAGGGGGCCCTGGAAACACCATATATTTT. Translated, it gives CASSPRTGGPGNTIYF.

The chain has TRBV28 and TRBJ2-7; D gene ambiguous. In germline, CDR1 is MDHEN, CDR2 SYDVKM. CDR3 size: 14 residues. V was clipped by 3 bases and J by 3 bases, with 12 bases between them. CDR3 DNA: TGTGCCAGCAGTTTCCCCCTCGGTTTCTACGAGCAGTACTTC. Amino acids: CASSFPLGFYEQYF.

The V gene is TRBV7-9, the J gene TRBJ2-7; 9 bases agree with TRBD2. Germline lookup yields CDR1 SEHNR and CDR2 FQNEAQ (reference sequence). V was clipped by 6 bases and J by 7 bases; unmatched bases: 16. This CDR3 spans 16 amino acids. This CDR3 reads CASSQGTGLAGTEQYF. Written as DNA, the CDR3 is TGTGCCAGCAGTCAAGGGACGGGACTAGCCGGTACGGAGCAGTACTTC.

This chain connects TRBV25-1 to TRBJ2-2; 11 bases agree with TRBD2. There are 15 residues in the CDR3. Germline lookup yields CDR1 MGHDK and CDR2 SYGVNS. The V gene end was trimmed by 6 bases and the J gene end by 0 bases; junction bases not matched to a gene: 0. The CDR3: CASRTSGTNTGELFF. CDR3 nucleotide sequence: TGTGCCAGCAGGACTAGCGGGACGAACACCGGGGAGCTGTTTTTT.

V and J are TRBV3-1 (or the pseudogene TRBV3-2) and TRBJ2-1; 9 nucleotides align to TRBD2. The CDR3 is 18 amino acids. CDR1 and CDR2 (germline): LGHDT, YNNKEL (reference sequence). Trimming took 4 bases from V and 8 from J; bases not matched to a gene: 18. The CDR3 DNA sequence: TGTGCCAGCAGCCGGGAAAGAGTGGCGGGAGGGCCACCCGATGAGCAGTTCTTC. This sequence encodes CASSRERVAGGPPDEQFF.

This rearrangement joins TRBV20-1 to TRBJ2-3; TRBD1 matches 10 bases. Germline CDR1 reads DFQATT; CDR2 reads SNEGSKA (reference sequence). The CDR3 length is 17 residues. V was pared by 3 bases and J by 2 bases, with 11 bases of the junction left unmatched. Here the CDR3 DNA reads TGCAGTGCTAGTCCTCCCCTGGGACAGGGGTTCACAGATACGCAGTATTTT. Its protein is CSASPPLGQGFTDTQYF.

This clone occurred once. This chain connects TRBV9 to TRBJ2-3, with D perhaps TRBD2 (6 bases). CDR3 size: 15 residues. Per germline, CDR1 SGDLS and CDR2 YYNGEE. Trimming took 0 bases from V and 4 from J, leaving 12 bases between them. The CDR3 spells CASSVDGSLADTQYF. The CDR3 DNA is TGTGCCAGCAGCGTAGACGGGAGTCTAGCAGATACGCAGTATTTT. Looking up the rest from reference TRBV9 and TRBJ2-3 gives the full variable domain: DSGVTQTPKHLITATGQRVTLRCSPRSGDLSVYWYQQSLDQGLQFLIQYYNGEERAKGNILERFSAQQFPDLHSELNLSSLELGDSALYFCASSVDGSLADTQYFGPGTRLTVL.

The rearrangement links TRBV12-3 or TRBV12-4 to TRBJ2-7, with D tentatively TRBD1 (5 bases). V was clipped by 6 bases and J by 2 bases, with 11 bases between them. This CDR3 spans 13 amino acids. The CDR3 DNA reads TGTGCCAGCAGGCCCGACAGTGCCTACGAGCAGTACTTC. Translated: CASRPDSAYEQYF.

The chain couples TRBV12-3 or TRBV12-4 to TRBJ2-7; D unresolved. The V end lost 5 bases, the J end lost 7 bases, and 9 bases lay between the germline ends. CDR3 length: 11 residues. The CDR3 reads CASSLRVEQYF. CDR3 DNA sequence: TGTGCCAGCAGTCTCCGCGTAGAGCAGTACTTC.

The chain recombines TRBV18 with TRBJ2-7; 8 bases are shared with TRBD2. The V segment lost 2 bases and the J segment 0 bases; nucleotides outside the gene matches: 18. This CDR3 comprises 20 residues. Germline CDR1 KGHSH, CDR2 LQKENI. The CDR3 DNA is TGTGCCAGCTCACCAGATCTCCTAGCGGGTTTAGACCCCAGCTCCTACGAGCAGTACTTC. Protein sequence: CASSPDLLAGLDPSSYEQYF.

The genes are TRBV7-2 and TRBJ2-7; D gene unclear. The CDR3 totals 14 residues. The V gene lost 3 bases and the J gene lost 2 bases, with 11 bases spanning the gap. Germline loops: CDR1 SGHTA, CDR2 FQGNSA. The CDR3 sequence: CASSLSGAPYEQYF. CDR3 coding DNA: TGTGCCAGCAGCTTGAGTGGAGCTCCCTACGAGCAGTACTTC.

The V and J genes are TRBV19 and TRBJ2-7, with 11 positions matching TRBD1. Germline CDR1 and CDR2: LNHDA and SQIVND (reference sequence). This CDR3 comprises 14 residues. V was pared by 4 bases and J by 4 bases, with 3 bases of the junction left unmatched. CDR3 nucleotides: TGTGCCAGTAGTAAAGGACAGGGGGCGTACGAGCAGTACTTC. Protein sequence: CASSKGQGAYEQYF. Full variable domain (remainder filled in from reference TRBV19 and TRBJ2-7): DGGITQSPKYLFRKEGQNVTLSCEQNLNHDAMYWYRQDPGQGLRLIYYSQIVNDFQKGDIAEGYSVSREKKESFPLTVTSAQKNPTAFYLCASSKGQGAYEQYFGPGTRLTVT.